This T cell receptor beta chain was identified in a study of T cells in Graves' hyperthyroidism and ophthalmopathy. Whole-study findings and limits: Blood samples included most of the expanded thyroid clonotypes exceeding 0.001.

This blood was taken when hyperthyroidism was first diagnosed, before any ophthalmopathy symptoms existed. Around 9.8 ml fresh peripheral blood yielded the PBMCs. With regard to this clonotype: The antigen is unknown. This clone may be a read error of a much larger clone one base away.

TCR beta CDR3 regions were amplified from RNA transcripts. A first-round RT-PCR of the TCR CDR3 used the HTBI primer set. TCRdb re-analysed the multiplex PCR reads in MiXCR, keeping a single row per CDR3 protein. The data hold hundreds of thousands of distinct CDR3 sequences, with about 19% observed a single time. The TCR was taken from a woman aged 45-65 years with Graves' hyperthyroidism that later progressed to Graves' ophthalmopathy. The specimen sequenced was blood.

The CDR3 loop is CSAGQGKGNQPQHF. The DNA for the CDR3 is TGCAGTGCTGGACAGGGCAAGGGCAATCAGCCCCAGCATTTT. The rearrangement uses TRBV20-1 and TRBJ1-5; 8 bases are shared with TRBD1. V was clipped by 5 bases and J by 2 bases; unmatched bases: 5. Germline loops: CDR1 DFQATT, CDR2 SNEGSKA (reference sequence). The CDR3 consists of 14 residues.